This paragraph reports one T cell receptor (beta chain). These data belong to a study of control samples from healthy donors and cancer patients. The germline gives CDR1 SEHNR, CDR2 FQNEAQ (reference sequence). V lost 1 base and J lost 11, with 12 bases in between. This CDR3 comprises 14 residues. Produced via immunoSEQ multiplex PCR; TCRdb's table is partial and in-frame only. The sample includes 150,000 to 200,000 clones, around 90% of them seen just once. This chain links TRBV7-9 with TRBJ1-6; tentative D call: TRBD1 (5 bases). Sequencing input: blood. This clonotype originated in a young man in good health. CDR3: CASSLGLGGTPLHF. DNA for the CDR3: TGTGCCAGCAGCTTAGGACTGGGGGGAACACCCCTCCACTTT.